The 28 T cell receptor beta chains below all came from one sample that was sequenced in a study of cytomegalovirus exposure and HLA in healthy donors. 60 Vbeta and 13 Jbeta primers were used in PCR. The protocol was immunoSEQ multiplex PCR, while the TCRdb copy is restricted to in-frame clones and leaves out a portion. The data hold 150,000 to 200,000 clones, with about four fifths observed a single time. Sequences were obtained from PBMCs. Receptors originate from a man aged 40-49 years in good health and CMV-seropositive.

This sequence joins TRBV27 and TRBJ1-2, with 9 positions matching TRBD1. Germline V lookup: CDR1 MNHEY, CDR2 SMNVEV (reference sequence). Trimming took 0 bases from V and 3 from J; bases not matched to a gene: 5. The CDR3 sequence is 16 residues long. As DNA, the CDR3 is TGTGCCAGCAGTTTATCGGGGACAGGGTATTACTATGGCTACACCTTC. It translates to CASSLSGTGYYYGYTF.

CDR3 sequence (DNA): TGCGCCAGCAGCTTCGACAGGGTCACTGGCTACACCTTC. This codes for CASSFDRVTGYTF. The chain employs TRBV5-1 and TRBJ1-2; 7 bases agree with TRBD1. J gave up 7 bases and V 2 bases, and 5 bases lay outside the gene matches. The V gene's germline CDR1 is SGHRS and CDR2 YFSETQ. CDR3 length equals 13 residues.

This chain uses TRBV5-1 with TRBJ2-1; 7 nucleotides line up with TRBD1. The germline CDR1 and CDR2 sequences are SGHRS and YFSETQ. CDR3 length equals 15 residues. V lost 0 bases, J lost 6 bases, and 6 bases stayed unmatched. The CDR3 loop is CASSLEQGPLNEQFF. The CDR3 region has the DNA TGCGCCAGCAGCTTGGAACAGGGGCCCCTCAATGAGCAGTTCTTC.

The chain couples TRBV7-3 to TRBJ2-7; 9 nucleotides agree with TRBD2. The CDR3 covers 16 residues. V gave up 1 base and J gave up 2 bases; unmatched junction bases: 6. Germline lookup yields CDR1 SGHTA and CDR2 FQGTGA. The CDR3 sequence: CASSLIGLAGTYEQYF. DNA for the CDR3: TGTGCCAGCAGCTTAATAGGGCTAGCGGGGACCTACGAGCAGTACTTC. Supplemented by reference TRBV7-3 and TRBJ2-7, the full variable domain reads GAGVSQTPSNKVTEKGKYVELRCDPISGHTALYWYRQSLGQGPEFLIYFQGTGAADDSGLPNDRFFAVRPEGSVSTLKIQRTERGDSAVYLCASSLIGLAGTYEQYFGPGTRLTVT.

The rearrangement links TRBV30 to TRBJ1-5, with D possibly being TRBD1 (5 bases). Germline CDR1 and CDR2: GTSNPN and SVGIG (reference sequence). Deletions cut 0 bases from V and 4 bases from J, with 7 bases between. The CDR3 is 13 residues long. For the CDR3, the DNA is TGTGCCTGGAGTGTGGCAGGGAATCAGCCCCAGCATTTT. Amino acid sequence: CAWSVAGNQPQHF.

This chain joins TRBV6-6 and TRBJ2-7, with 7 bases matching TRBD1. The V gene's germline CDR1 is MNHNY and CDR2 SVGAGI (reference sequence). V was pared by 6 bases and J by 5 bases, with 7 bases of the junction left unmatched. CDR3 length: 13 residues. Here the CDR3 reads CASRRDSKNEQYF. CDR3 coding DNA: TGTGCCAGCAGACGGGACAGTAAGAACGAGCAGTACTTC.

This clone appeared a few times. The chain combines TRBV5-1 with TRBJ1-1; 8 bases fit TRBD1. The CDR3 consists of 13 residues. Germline V CDR1 and CDR2: SGHRS, YFSETQ. Trimming at V came to 0 bases and at J to 11 bases, leaving 6 bases not matched to a gene. For the CDR3, the DNA is TGCGCCAGCAGCTTGGAGGGACAGGTTTATGCTTTCTTT. Its translation is CASSLEGQVYAFF. Drawing the rest from reference TRBV5-1 and TRBJ1-1, the complete variable domain is KAGVTQTPRYLIKTRGQQVTLSCSPISGHRSVSWYQQTPGQGLQFLFEYFSETQRNKGNFPGRFSGRQFSNSRSEMNVSTLELGDSALYLCASSLEGQVYAFFGQGTRLTVV.

This clone was found a few times. J is TRBJ1-1 and V is TRBV6-5, with D unresolved. V shed 3 bases and J shed 0 bases, with 5 bases lying between them. Germline loops: CDR1 MNHEY, CDR2 SVGAGI. CDR3 length equals 13 residues. Here the CDR3 DNA reads TGTGCCAGCAGTTATTCAGTGAACACTGAAGCTTTCTTT. Its protein product is CASSYSVNTEAFF.

The chain combines TRBV15 with TRBJ2-1; tentative D call: TRBD1 (7 bases). CDR3 length equals 15 residues. CDR1 and CDR2 from the germline V gene are LNHNV and YYDKDF (reference sequence). V gave up 1 base and J gave up 4 bases, with 11 bases separating them. CDR3 loop: CATSRVQGGYNEQFF. DNA of the CDR3: TGTGCCACCAGCAGAGTCCAGGGGGGTTACAATGAGCAGTTCTTC.

The sample holds one count of this clone. This chain connects TRBV6-6 to TRBJ1-5, with 7 bases matching TRBD1. Germline V gene data show CDR1 as MNHNY and CDR2 as SVGAGI (reference sequence). The CDR3 is 15 amino acids. Trimming cost V 0 bases and J 9 bases; bases outside gene matches: 8. CDR3 sequence reads: CASSYSRTGLGPQHF. The CDR3 DNA sequence: TGTGCCAGCAGTTACTCGCGGACAGGTCTCGGGCCCCAGCATTTT.

J is TRBJ2-3 and V is TRBV5-1; TRBD2 matches at 12 bases. J lost 6 bases, V lost 4 bases, and 9 bases had no gene match. The CDR3 has 16 residues. The germline gives CDR1 SGHRS, CDR2 YFSETQ. The CDR3 region has the DNA TGCGCCAGCAGCCAGACTAGCGGGAGTCCTTTTGATACGCAGTATTTT. Amino acids: CASSQTSGSPFDTQYF.

V is TRBV6-5 and J is TRBJ1-4; 9 bases fit TRBD1. Trimming cost V 6 bases and J 6 bases; bases outside gene matches: 5. Germline CDR1 reads MNHEY; CDR2 reads SVGAGI. The CDR3 consists of 14 residues. The CDR3 spells CASRYRGRDEKLFF. CDR3 nucleotide sequence: TGTGCCAGCAGATACAGGGGGCGGGATGAAAAACTGTTTTTT.

The rearrangement uses TRBV6-5 and TRBJ2-3; 7 bases match TRBD1. V gave up 6 bases and J gave up 0 bases; unmatched junction bases: 6. The germline CDR1 and CDR2 sequences are MNHEY and SVGAGI. The CDR3 is 15 residues long. Written as DNA, the CDR3 is TGTGCCAGCAGCCCCGGGACAGTTAGCACAGATACGCAGTATTTT. This translates into CASSPGTVSTDTQYF.

The rearrangement joins TRBV5-1 to TRBJ1-3; D possibly corresponds to TRBD1 (6 bases). Trimming removed 5 bases at V and 3 bases at J, with 9 bases between. The CDR3 totals 13 residues. The germline CDR1 and CDR2 sequences are SGHRS and YFSETQ. This chain's CDR3 is CASRPDSGNTIYF. Written as DNA, the CDR3 is TGCGCCAGCAGGCCGGACAGTGGAAACACCATATATTTT.

The genes are TRBV11-2 and TRBJ1-2; no definite D call. From germline, CDR1 is SGHAT and CDR2 FQNNGV. With 7 bases removed from V and 7 bases from J, the gap between germline ends came to 16 bases. CDR3 length: 13 amino acids. The CDR3 nucleotides read TGTGCCAGCACCTATGGTAGTACGGGTGGCTACACCTTC. It translates to CASTYGSTGGYTF.

The chain has TRBV6-5 and TRBJ1-2, with TRBD1 matching 9 bases. Germline trimming cut 2 bases from V and 6 bases from J; bases unmatched to any gene: 10. CDR3 length: 16 residues. Germline CDR1 and CDR2: MNHEY and SVGAGI. CDR3 nucleotide sequence: TGTGCCAGCAGTTACCGCGGGACAGGGTCGCGTGATGGCTACACCTTC. Translation gives CASSYRGTGSRDGYTF.

The J gene is TRBJ2-3, the V gene TRBV13; tentative D call: TRBD1 (6 bases). CDR3 length: 14 residues. V was cut by 10 bases and J by 3 bases, with 17 bases left in between. Germline lookup yields CDR1 PRHDT and CDR2 FYEKMQ (reference sequence). CDR3 sequence: CATLRGDGTDTQYF. In DNA, the CDR3 is TGTGCCACCCTCAGGGGAGATGGGACAGATACGCAGTATTTT. Looking up the rest from reference TRBV13 and TRBJ2-3 gives the full variable domain: AAGVIQSPRHLIKEKRETATLKCYPIPRHDTVYWYQQGPGQDPQFLISFYEKMQSDKGSIPDRFSAQQFSDYHSELNMSSLELGDSALYFCATLRGDGTDTQYFGPGTRLTVL.

The chain combines TRBV6-5 with TRBJ1-4; D is possibly TRBD1 (6 bases). The V and J ends lost 1 base and 7 bases respectively, with 13 bases between them. The germline V gene encodes CDR1 MNHEY and CDR2 SVGAGI. The CDR3 extends over 15 amino acids. CDR3 sequence (DNA): TGTGCCAGCAGTTACTTTGGGGGCGCCCCTGAAAAACTGTTTTTT. Its translation: CASSYFGGAPEKLFF.

The V gene is TRBV2, the J gene TRBJ1-4, with 10 bases lining up with TRBD1. In germline, CDR1 is SNHLY, CDR2 FYNNEI. The CDR3 length is 14 residues. Losses at the gene ends were 3 bases for V and 14 bases for J; bases not matched to a gene: 9. The CDR3 loop is CASSDPDRGRRLFF. The CDR3 DNA sequence: TGTGCCAGCAGTGACCCCGACAGGGGGCGAAGGCTGTTTTTT.

The rearrangement uses TRBV27 and TRBJ1-6; weak D call: TRBD1 (5 bases). The CDR3 totals 15 residues. CDR1 and CDR2 from the germline V gene are MNHEY and SMNVEV (reference sequence). V lost 4 bases and J lost 8, with 15 bases in between. CDR3 sequence (DNA): TGTGCCAGCAGTTCTCCAGGGATACACCATTCACCCCTCCACTTT. Translated, it gives CASSSPGIHHSPLHF.

This clone was detected only a few times. The chain is built from TRBV12-5 and TRBJ2-1; tentatively, D is TRBD2 (5 bases). Trimming left V 5 bases short and J 8 bases short, with 13 bases between. The CDR3 spans 13 residues. Per the germline V gene, CDR1 is LGHNT and CDR2 is FRNRAP. CDR3 sequence: CASGRDSRYEQFF. For the CDR3, the DNA is TGTGCTAGTGGTCGGGATTCGCGCTATGAGCAGTTCTTC.

The V and J genes are TRBV19 and TRBJ1-2, with D uncertain. Per germline, CDR1 LNHDA and CDR2 SQIVND (reference sequence). This CDR3 region has 11 residues. The V and J ends lost 2 bases and 9 bases respectively, with 7 bases between them. The CDR3 DNA is TGTGCCAGTAGTATATTGAGCAGCTACACCTTC. The encoded protein is CASSILSSYTF.

The gene calls are TRBV11-1 and TRBJ1-4; perhaps TRBD1 as D (5 bases). V was cut by 2 bases and J by 8 bases, with 15 bases left in between. The CDR3 is 15 residues long. Germline V gives CDR1 SGHAT, CDR2 FQDESV (reference sequence). The CDR3 sequence: CASSLRAGTLEKLFF. CDR3 nucleotides: TGTGCCAGCAGCTTAAGGGCAGGGACTTTGGAAAAACTGTTTTTT.

The chain employs TRBV9 and TRBJ2-7; possibly TRBD1 for D (5 bases). From germline, CDR1 is SGDLS and CDR2 YYNGEE. The germline V and J ends were trimmed by 0 bases and 7 bases, with 20 bases remaining between them. The CDR3 is 16 amino acids. The CDR3 DNA sequence: TGTGCCAGCAGCGTAGCCTCGCAGGGCGGAGTGGGGGAGCAGTACTTC. Its protein product is CASSVASQGGVGEQYF. Together with reference TRBV9 and TRBJ2-7, the CDR3 gives the full variable domain: DSGVTQTPKHLITATGQRVTLRCSPRSGDLSVYWYQQSLDQGLQFLIQYYNGEERAKGNILERFSAQQFPDLHSELNLSSLELGDSALYFCASSVASQGGVGEQYFGPGTRLTVT.

The gene calls are TRBV19 and TRBJ2-3; tentatively, D is TRBD2 (6 bases). This CDR3 contains 17 residues. Germline assignment: CDR1 LNHDA and CDR2 SQIVND (reference sequence). Trimming left V 7 bases short and J 3 bases short, with 23 bases between. DNA for the CDR3: TGTGCCAGTACGCGGCTGGCTAGCGCTAACCCAACAGATACGCAGTATTTT. Residues: CASTRLASANPTDTQYF.

This chain connects TRBV7-2 to TRBJ2-6; D gene uncertain. The CDR3 contains 15 residues. The germline CDR1 and CDR2 sequences are SGHTA and FQGNSA. V was pared by 3 bases and J by 0 bases, with 6 bases between. CDR3 in amino acids: CASSLSGSGANVLTF. The CDR3 DNA reads as TGTGCCAGCAGCTTGAGTGGCTCTGGGGCCAACGTCCTGACTTTC. The variable domain in full, with the rest retrieved from reference TRBV7-2 and TRBJ2-6, is GAGVSQSPSNKVTEKGKDVELRCDPISGHTALYWYRQSLGQGLEFLIYFQGNSAPDKSGLPSDRFSAERTGGSVSTLTIQRTQQEDSAVYLCASSLSGSGANVLTFGAGSRLTVL.

This chain links TRBV7-2 with TRBJ2-1, with TRBD2 matching over 9 bases. V dropped 7 bases and J dropped 1; count of bases not matched to a gene: 5. The CDR3 is made up of 15 amino acids. The germline V gene encodes CDR1 SGHTA and CDR2 FQGNSA. DNA for the CDR3: TGTGCCAGCACCATAGCGGGAGCGTCCTACAATGAGCAGTTCTTC. This sequence encodes CASTIAGASYNEQFF. Supplemented by reference TRBV7-2 and TRBJ2-1, the full variable domain reads GAGVSQSPSNKVTEKGKDVELRCDPISGHTALYWYRQSLGQGLEFLIYFQGNSAPDKSGLPSDRFSAERTGGSVSTLTIQRTQQEDSAVYLCASTIAGASYNEQFFGPGTRLTVL.

Here the CDR3 DNA reads TGTGCCAGCAGGTTGGGACAGTCTGAAGCTTTCTTT. Amino acid sequence: CASRLGQSEAFF. The rearrangement uses TRBV6-1 and TRBJ1-1, with 7 bases identical to TRBD1. V shed 6 bases and J 6 bases; nucleotides not matched to a gene: 4. The CDR3 sequence is 12 residues long. Looked up from germline, CDR1 is MNHNS and CDR2 is SASEGT.